The following is a T cell receptor beta chain sequence with its context. Antigen: not known. The CDR3 length is 19 residues. The data originate from a study of cytomegalovirus exposure and HLA in healthy donors. Study-level points and caveats: Trimming of TCR beta V- and J-genes showed a link, identified in a later analysis, to a missense DCLRE1C variant. Based on reports, TCR beta sequences accurately predicted HLA-A and HLA-B alleles for most subjects.

Primers: 60 Vbeta forward and 13 Jbeta reverse. Authors' methods: Later reanalysis found 60 million to 90 million unique TCR beta chains, approximately 11 million of them shared. The data were produced by immunoSEQ multiplex PCR, yet TCRdb's version contains in-frame clones alone and is incomplete. For V, J and clone size, that table is used; D and trimming come from the DNA. The data hold roughly 200,000 clones, with roughly 80% observed a single time. This chain uses TRBV12-2 with TRBJ2-1; TRBD2 was called by the table and not checked on the DNA. TRBV12-2 counts as a pseudogene. Source material: PBMCs. This TCR came from a woman aged 18-29 years in good health and CMV-seronegative. In nucleotides, the CDR3 is TGTGCAAGTCGCTTAGTTGTTTGTGCCGGGACTAGGACTTACAATGAGCAGTTCTTC. It yields the protein CASRLVVCAGTRTYNEQFF.